What follows are 30 T cell receptor beta chains derived from one specimen sequenced in a study of beta chain features in type 1 diabetes. Expressed TCRB transcripts were sequenced because the entire RNA isolate underwent reverse transcription. Sequenced by immunoSEQ multiplex PCR; TCRdb stores in-frame clones only, minus some. In the table there are nearly 350,000 clones, less than 9.5% of which are singletons. Sequencing was performed on central memory CD4+ T cells from blood. Source of these receptors: a woman in her late teens or twenties in good health.

CDR3 loop: CASSLLNRRTEAFF. The CDR3, as DNA: TGTGCCAGCAGTTTATTAAATCGGAGGACTGAAGCTTTCTTT. The V call is TRBV27, the J call TRBJ1-1; D gene unclear. CDR1 is MNHEY and CDR2 is SMNVEV in the germline V gene (reference sequence). The CDR3 sequence is 14 residues long. V lost 1 base, J lost 5 bases, and 11 bases lay in between.

The chain is built from TRBV7-3 and TRBJ2-2; D not certain. The CDR3 is 14 amino acids. Per germline, CDR1 SGHTA and CDR2 FQGTGA. V was clipped by 3 bases and J by 2 bases, with 7 bases between them. CDR3 sequence (DNA): TGTGCCAGCAGCTTCTTTCTAAACACCGGGGAGCTGTTTTTT. The encoded protein is CASSFFLNTGELFF.

The chain recombines TRBV27 with TRBJ1-5, with D perhaps TRBD1 (5 bases). CDR1 and CDR2 (germline): MNHEY, SMNVEV (reference sequence). The CDR3 length is 17 residues. V was clipped by 2 bases and J by 0 bases, with 14 bases between them. The DNA for the CDR3 is TGTGCCAGCAGTTTACCCGTCCTGACAGTTAGCAATCAGCCCCAGCATTTT. This sequence encodes CASSLPVLTVSNQPQHF.

V usage is TRBV4-1 and J usage is TRBJ2-3, with 7 positions matching TRBD1. The CDR3 length is 15 residues. V trimming: 4 bases; J trimming: 1 base; junction bases outside the gene matches: 5. From germline, CDR1 is MGHRA and CDR2 YSYEKL. CDR3 DNA sequence: TGCGCCAGCAGCCCCCGACAGGGCGGCACAGATACGCAGTATTTT. Translating gives CASSPRQGGTDTQYF.

This clone was recorded many times. Other nucleotide sequences from this sample produce the same CDR3. The CDR3 sequence: CASSSGTSGYNEQFF. The CDR3 bases are TGCGCCAGCAGCTCCGGGACTAGCGGATACAATGAGCAGTTCTTC. The chain employs TRBV5-1 and TRBJ2-1, with 11 positions matching TRBD2. This CDR3 is built from 15 residues. Trimming at V came to 3 bases and at J to 4 bases, leaving 3 bases not matched to a gene. Germline CDR1 reads SGHRS; CDR2 reads YFSETQ.

The rearrangement joins TRBV4-2 to TRBJ1-2; unclear D gene. Germline CDR1 and CDR2: LGHNA and YNFKEQ. Trimming pared 3 bases from V and 4 bases from J, leaving 6 bases between. The CDR3 runs 12 residues. The CDR3 protein is CASSQASYGYTF. DNA for the CDR3: TGTGCCAGCAGCCAGGCAAGCTATGGCTACACCTTC.

This clone appeared a few times. The chain combines TRBV5-1 with TRBJ2-1, with 7 bases lining up with TRBD1. V lost 1 base and J lost 4; bases outside the gene matches: 5. CDR1 and CDR2 (germline): SGHRS, YFSETQ. This CDR3 is 15 amino acids long. As DNA, the CDR3 is TGCGCCAGCAGCTTGTCGGGACAGACATACAATGAGCAGTTCTTC. This translates into CASSLSGQTYNEQFF.

This chain uses TRBV5-6 with TRBJ2-1, with D possibly being TRBD1 (5 bases). The V and J ends lost 3 bases and 1 base respectively, with 14 bases between them. CDR1 and CDR2 from the germline V gene are SGHDT and YYEEEE. The length of the CDR3 is 16 residues. The CDR3 DNA reads as TGTGCCAGCAGCTCTTCTAGGGGAATTTCCTACAATGAGCAGTTCTTC. It specifies CASSSSRGISYNEQFF.

The chain carries TRBV2 and TRBJ2-7, with D hard to call. This CDR3 is built from 12 residues. Germline lookup yields CDR1 SNHLY and CDR2 FYNNEI. V lost 6 bases and J lost 2, with 8 bases in between. Written as DNA, the CDR3 is TGTGCCAGCAGCTACACAACCTACGAGCAGTACTTC. Amino acids: CASSYTTYEQYF.

The sample holds a few counts of this clone. This rearrangement joins TRBV5-1 to TRBJ2-7; 7 bases line up with TRBD2. The germline V gene encodes CDR1 SGHRS and CDR2 YFSETQ. Trimming cost V 0 bases and J 3 bases; bases outside gene matches: 6. The CDR3 sequence is 15 residues long. The CDR3 bases are TGCGCCAGCAGCTTGGGTACTAGCGCATACTACGAGCAGTACTTC. Its translation is CASSLGTSAYYEQYF.

The J gene is TRBJ2-5, the V gene TRBV18, with 8 bases that match TRBD1. The V segment lost 1 base and the J segment 11 bases; nucleotides outside the gene matches: 15. The CDR3 runs to 16 residues. CDR1 is KGHSH, CDR2 LQKENI, per germline. The CDR3 nucleotides are TGTGCCAGCTCACCACGGGGCGGGACAGGCGTCTCGGTGCAGTACTTC. Its translation: CASSPRGGTGVSVQYF.

This clone was seen a few times. The chain joins TRBV7-2 to TRBJ2-3; weak D call: TRBD1 (5 bases). Germline V gene lookup returns CDR1 SGHTA and CDR2 FQGNSA. Trimming took 2 bases from V and 0 from J, leaving 9 bases between them. The CDR3 sequence is 15 residues long. The CDR3, as DNA: TGTGCCAGCAGCTTAACCAGGGTGAGCACAGATACGCAGTATTTT. Its translation is CASSLTRVSTDTQYF. The whole variable domain, filled in from reference TRBV7-2 and TRBJ2-3, reads GAGVSQSPSNKVTEKGKDVELRCDPISGHTALYWYRQSLGQGLEFLIYFQGNSAPDKSGLPSDRFSAERTGGSVSTLTIQRTQQEDSAVYLCASSLTRVSTDTQYFGPGTRLTVL.

This clone turned up a few times. The chain combines TRBV25-1 with TRBJ1-4; D is ambiguous. Germline values: CDR1 MGHDK, CDR2 SYGVNS. This CDR3 is 14 amino acids long. V lost 6 bases and J lost 5, with 13 bases in between. DNA of the CDR3: TGTGCCAGCAGCCCTACGCAGCTGAATGAAAAACTGTTTTTT. Translated: CASSPTQLNEKLFF.

Only a few counts were recorded for this clone. This CDR3 is CASSAGLAGADTQYF. The CDR3, as DNA: TGCGCCAGCAGCGCGGGACTAGCGGGAGCAGATACGCAGTATTTT. The chain uses TRBV10-1 and TRBJ2-3; 14 bases are a match to TRBD2. The CDR3 has 15 residues. The V and J ends lost 6 bases and 4 bases, in that order; junction bases with no gene match: 3. Germline V gene lookup returns CDR1 WNHNN and CDR2 SYGVQD (reference sequence).

The chain carries TRBV13 and TRBJ2-2; D gene unclear. This CDR3 has 15 residues. CDR1 is PRHDT, CDR2 FYEKMQ, per germline (reference sequence). V lost 5 bases, J lost 4 bases, and 14 bases lay in between. This CDR3 reads CASSLTYRSTGELFF. CDR3 sequence (DNA): TGTGCCAGCAGCCTGACGTATAGGAGCACCGGGGAGCTGTTTTTT.

V gene TRBV5-6 combines with J gene TRBJ1-2; D may be TRBD1 (6 bases). The CDR3 runs to 17 residues. Trimming stripped 4 bases from V and 4 bases from J, with 23 bases between. Germline CDR1 SGHDT, CDR2 YYEEEE. CDR3 DNA: TGTGCCAGCAGCCCGCCCGGCATTACAGGGTACAGCTATGGCTACACCTTC. This gives the protein CASSPPGITGYSYGYTF.

This clone was seen more than once but under ten times. The rearrangement links TRBV7-2 to TRBJ2-5, with TRBD1 identical over 7 bases. Germline V CDR1 and CDR2: SGHTA, FQGNSA. Trimming took 5 bases from V and 6 from J; bases not matched to a gene: 18. The CDR3 contains 17 residues. The CDR3 loop is CASSTFSIADRVKTQYF. The CDR3 nucleotides are TGTGCCAGCAGCACCTTCTCCATCGCCGACAGGGTGAAGACCCAGTACTTC.

The genes are TRBV4-2 and TRBJ1-4; TRBD1 is a possible D gene (6 bases). Germline CDR1 is LGHNA and CDR2 is YNFKEQ. CDR3 size: 16 residues. With 1 base removed from V and 8 bases from J, the gap between germline ends came to 17 bases. The DNA of the CDR3 is TGTGCCAGCAGCCAAGTCGTGTCGGGGGCGGCAGAAAAACTGTTTTTT. Translating it yields CASSQVVSGAAEKLFF.

The chain carries TRBV2 and TRBJ2-1, with TRBD2 identical over 8 bases. J was trimmed by 6 bases and V by 7 bases; bases with no gene match: 8. CDR3 length equals 14 residues. Germline values: CDR1 SNHLY, CDR2 FYNNEI. CDR3 in DNA: TGTGCCAGCACCCGGACTAGCAGGGGCAATGAGCAGTTCTTC. This sequence encodes CASTRTSRGNEQFF.

This clone has at least ten counts. This chain links TRBV6-6 with TRBJ2-5; maybe TRBD2 (6 bases). Trimming removed 2 bases from V and 6 bases from J, with 10 bases in between. CDR1 is MNHNY and CDR2 is SVGAGI in the germline V gene (reference sequence). This CDR3 has 13 residues. The CDR3 loop is CASSYTEGKTQYF. Here the CDR3 DNA reads TGTGCCAGCAGTTACACGGAGGGGAAGACCCAGTACTTC.

This clone was detected ten times or more. The chain combines TRBV15 with TRBJ2-7; 9 nucleotides line up with TRBD2. V dropped 3 bases and J dropped 6; count of bases not matched to a gene: 9. Germline assignment: CDR1 LNHNV and CDR2 YYDKDF (reference sequence). This CDR3 region has 15 residues. The CDR3: CATSRLAGGPREQYF. The CDR3 region has the DNA TGTGCCACCAGCAGGCTGGCGGGAGGGCCTCGCGAGCAGTACTTC.

In its sample, this clone was seen a few times. The chain combines TRBV19 with TRBJ2-1; D remains unclear. CDR1 is LNHDA, CDR2 SQIVND, per germline (reference sequence). This CDR3 spans 14 amino acids. V was pared by 3 bases and J by 6 bases, with 12 bases between. The DNA of the CDR3 is TGTGCCAGTAGTATGGGGTATAGTGCCAATGAGCAGTTCTTC. Translating gives CASSMGYSANEQFF.

This clone was recorded a few times. The rearrangement joins TRBV13 to TRBJ2-3, with TRBD2 matching 9 bases. Germline CDR1 and CDR2: PRHDT and FYEKMQ (reference sequence). Germline trimming cut 3 bases from V and 5 bases from J; bases unmatched to any gene: 12. CDR3 size: 17 residues. The CDR3 here is CASSLVAGDKAGDTQYF. The CDR3 DNA reads as TGTGCCAGCAGCTTGGTAGCGGGAGATAAGGCTGGAGATACGCAGTATTTT.

This clone has at least ten counts. The V gene is TRBV2, the J gene TRBJ2-1; TRBD2 matches 13 bases. This CDR3 comprises 15 residues. J gave up 6 bases and V 5 bases, and 4 bases lay outside the gene matches. Germline V lookup: CDR1 SNHLY, CDR2 FYNNEI. CDR3 in amino acids: CASSRTSGSVNEQFF. The CDR3 DNA is TGTGCCAGCAGTAGGACTAGCGGGAGCGTCAATGAGCAGTTCTTC.

This clone was recorded a few times. The chain has TRBV14 and TRBJ2-1; D remains ambiguous. This CDR3 has 15 residues. CDR1 and CDR2 (germline): SGHDN, FVKESK. V gave up 6 bases and J gave up 0 bases, with 12 bases separating them. Written as DNA, the CDR3 is TGTGCCAGCAGGCCTAGTGTTAGCTCCTACAATGAGCAGTTCTTC. Protein sequence: CASRPSVSSYNEQFF.

V and J are TRBV10-2 and TRBJ2-1; 10 nucleotides line up with TRBD1. The CDR3 loop spans 13 amino acids. Trimming at V came to 6 bases and at J to 10 bases, leaving 6 bases not matched to a gene. CDR1 is WSHSY and CDR2 is SAAADI in the germline V gene. DNA for the CDR3: TGCGCCAGCAGGGGGACAGGGGTTGGGGAGCAGTTCTTC. Amino acids: CASRGTGVGEQFF.

This clone was counted only a few times. This sequence joins TRBV25-1 and TRBJ1-1, with D possibly matching TRBD1 (6 bases). Trimming took 4 bases from V and 7 from J, leaving 19 bases between them. The CDR3 totals 15 residues. CDR1 and CDR2 (germline): MGHDK, SYGVNS. CDR3 nucleotides: TGTGCCAGCAGTGCTCACGACAGGCCACCTTATGAAGCTTTCTTT. Amino acids: CASSAHDRPPYEAFF.

This clone was observed a few times. The V gene is TRBV7-9, the J gene TRBJ2-7; D call uncertain. The CDR3 spans 15 residues. Germline V gene sequence: CDR1 SEHNR, CDR2 FQNEAQ (reference sequence). Trimming stripped 3 bases from V and 4 bases from J, with 16 bases between. The CDR3 is CASSLTSFGPYEQYF. CDR3 nucleotides: TGTGCCAGCAGCTTGACGTCCTTTGGCCCTTACGAGCAGTACTTC.

The rearrangement uses TRBV29-1 and TRBJ1-1; D ambiguous. V dropped 4 bases and J dropped 1 base, with 13 bases sitting between them. The CDR3 totals 14 residues. Germline V gives CDR1 SQVTM, CDR2 ANQGSEA. The CDR3: CSVASIHANTEAFF. As DNA, the CDR3 is TGCAGCGTTGCCTCTATCCACGCGAACACTGAAGCTTTCTTT.

This clone was observed a few times. The chain carries TRBV6-6 and TRBJ2-6, with D hard to call. This CDR3 spans 15 amino acids. Looked up from germline, CDR1 is MNHNY and CDR2 is SVGAGI (reference sequence). Trimming took 3 bases from V and 5 from J, leaving 11 bases between them. CDR3 DNA: TGTGCCAGCAGTTATGACACTCTGCGGGCCAACGTCCTGACTTTC. Translated, it gives CASSYDTLRANVLTF.